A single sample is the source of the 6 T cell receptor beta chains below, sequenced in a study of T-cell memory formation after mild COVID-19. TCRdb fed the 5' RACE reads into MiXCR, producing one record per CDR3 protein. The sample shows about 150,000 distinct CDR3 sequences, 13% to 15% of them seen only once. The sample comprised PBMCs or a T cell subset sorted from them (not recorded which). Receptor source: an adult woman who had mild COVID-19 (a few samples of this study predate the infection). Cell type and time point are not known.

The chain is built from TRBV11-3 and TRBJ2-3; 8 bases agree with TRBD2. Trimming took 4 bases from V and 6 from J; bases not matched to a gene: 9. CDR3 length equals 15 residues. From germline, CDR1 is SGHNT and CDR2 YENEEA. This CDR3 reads CASSSWSGSEDTQYF. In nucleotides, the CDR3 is TGTGCCAGCAGCTCTTGGAGCGGGAGTGAGGATACGCAGTATTTT.

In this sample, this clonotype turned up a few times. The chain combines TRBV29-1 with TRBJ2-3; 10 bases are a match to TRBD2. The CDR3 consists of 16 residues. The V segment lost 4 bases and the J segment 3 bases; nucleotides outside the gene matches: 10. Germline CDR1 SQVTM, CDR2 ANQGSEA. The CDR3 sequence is CSVGSSGGIGTDTQYF. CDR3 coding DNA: TGCAGCGTTGGGTCTAGCGGGGGCATTGGAACAGATACGCAGTATTTT.

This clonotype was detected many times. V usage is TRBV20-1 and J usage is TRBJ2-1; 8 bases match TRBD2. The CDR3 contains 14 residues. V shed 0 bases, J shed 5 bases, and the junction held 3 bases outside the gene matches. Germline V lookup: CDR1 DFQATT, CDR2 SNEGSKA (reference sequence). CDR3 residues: CSARDWTSNNEQFF. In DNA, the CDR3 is TGCAGTGCTAGAGATTGGACTAGCAACAATGAGCAGTTCTTC.

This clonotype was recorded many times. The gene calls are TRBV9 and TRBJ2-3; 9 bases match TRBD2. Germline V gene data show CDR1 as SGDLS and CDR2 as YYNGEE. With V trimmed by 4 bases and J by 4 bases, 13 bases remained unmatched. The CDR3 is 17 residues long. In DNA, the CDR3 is TGTGCCAGCAGCCCCCGGGGTAGCGGGAGTATAGCAGATACGCAGTATTTT. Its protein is CASSPRGSGSIADTQYF.

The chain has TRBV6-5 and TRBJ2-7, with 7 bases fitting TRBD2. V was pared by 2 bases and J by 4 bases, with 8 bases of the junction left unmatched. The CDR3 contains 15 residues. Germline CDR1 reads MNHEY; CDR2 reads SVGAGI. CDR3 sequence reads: CASSYGGGGSYEQYF. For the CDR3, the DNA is TGTGCCAGCAGTTACGGGGGGGGAGGAAGTTACGAGCAGTACTTC.

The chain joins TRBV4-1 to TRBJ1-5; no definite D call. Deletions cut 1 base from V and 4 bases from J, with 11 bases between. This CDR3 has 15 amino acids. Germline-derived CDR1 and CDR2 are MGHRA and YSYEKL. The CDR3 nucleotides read TGCGCCAGCAGCCAAGTGCCCGCCACAAATCAGCCCCAGCATTTT. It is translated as CASSQVPATNQPQHF.